One and the same sample provided the 27 T cell receptor beta chains below, sequenced in a study of T cells in Graves' hyperthyroidism and ophthalmopathy (dated by TCRdb to between 2018 and 2021). Library prep was done by multiplex PCR. For sequencing, an Illumina HiSeq 2000 was employed. Amplification of TCR beta CDR3 regions was carried out from RNA transcripts. A first-round RT-PCR of the TCR CDR3 used the HTBI primer set with the Qiagen OneStep RT-PCR kit. The public reads were reprocessed in TCRdb via fastp at Q25 and MiXCR, keeping in-frame beta chains. A single entry per CDR3 protein holds the most common genes and DNA from its merged rows. The sample table contains hundreds of thousands of distinct CDR3 sequences; only one count was recorded for 38% of them. Jointly, the top ten make up about 9% of the sample. Source material: blood. Source of these receptors: a man in his late teens or twenties with Graves' hyperthyroidism.

V and J are TRBV10-3 and TRBJ1-5, with D possibly TRBD1 on 5 matching bases. Trimming stripped 10 bases from V and 7 bases from J, with 20 bases between. The germline CDR1 and CDR2 sequences are ENHRY and SYGVKD. The CDR3 contains 14 residues. This CDR3 reads CASRDNDRSQPQHF. Written as DNA, the CDR3 is TGTGCCAGCAGAGATAACGACAGATCACAGCCCCAGCATTTT.

This clonotype was observed many times. V gene TRBV20-1 combines with J gene TRBJ2-5; the D gene is possibly TRBD1 (6 bases). From germline, CDR1 is DFQATT and CDR2 SNEGSKA (reference sequence). Trimming removed 8 bases at V and 6 bases at J, with 19 bases between. This CDR3 has 13 residues. The CDR3 nucleotides are TGCAGTCCAATACAACGTACAGGGCAGACCCAGTACTTC. Protein sequence: CSPIQRTGQTQYF.

This CDR3 reads CSVETLAGLTDTQYF. In DNA form, the CDR3 reads TGCAGCGTCGAGACACTAGCGGGGCTCACAGATACGCAGTATTTT. The rearrangement joins TRBV29-1 to TRBJ2-3, with 10 nucleotides matching TRBD2. Trimming removed 6 bases from V and 2 bases from J; junction bases left unmatched: 8. Germline CDR1 SQVTM, CDR2 ANQGSEA. This CDR3 is 15 amino acids long.

There are many counts of this clonotype. The chain employs TRBV5-1 and TRBJ1-2; D perhaps matches TRBD1 (5 bases). CDR3 length: 14 residues. Germline CDR1 reads SGHRS; CDR2 reads YFSETQ. Between the trimmed V and J ends, which lost 2 bases and 3 bases, there was a span of 11 bases. The CDR3 nucleotides are TGCGCCAGCAGCTTCACAGGCGGGGACTATGGCTACACCTTC. It yields the protein CASSFTGGDYGYTF.

J is TRBJ1-1 and V is TRBV6-4, with D possibly being TRBD1 (5 bases). This CDR3 is built from 15 residues. CDR1 and CDR2 (germline): MRHNA, SNTAGT. V gave up 0 bases and J gave up 4 bases, with 12 bases separating them. The CDR3 protein is CASSDSRGRSTEAFF. In nucleotides, the CDR3 is TGTGCCAGCAGTGACTCTAGGGGAAGAAGCACTGAAGCTTTCTTT.

V and J are TRBV4-1 and TRBJ2-7, with a weak D call TRBD2 (5 bases). The V and J ends lost 4 bases and 7 bases respectively, with 20 bases between them. The CDR3 totals 15 residues. Germline V CDR1 and CDR2: MGHRA, YSYEKL. As DNA, the CDR3 is TGCGCCAGCAGCCGGAATGCGGAGGACGGTGGTGAGCAGTACTTC. Its translation is CASSRNAEDGGEQYF.

This chain connects TRBV20-1 to TRBJ2-7; 12 nucleotides agree with TRBD2. V trimming: 2 bases; J trimming: 7 bases; junction bases outside the gene matches: 18. This CDR3 has 18 amino acids. In germline, CDR1 is DFQATT, CDR2 SNEGSKA (reference sequence). The chain's CDR3 is CSARRVPGLAGPGLEQYF. DNA for the CDR3: TGCAGTGCTAGAAGAGTACCGGGACTAGCGGGCCCGGGATTGGAGCAGTACTTC.

This chain connects TRBV7-8 to TRBJ2-7; 13 positions agree with TRBD2. This CDR3 region has 17 residues. Per the germline V gene, CDR1 is SGHVS and CDR2 is FQNEAQ. After removal of 0 bases from V and 6 bases from J, the junction contained 8 bases not matched to a gene. In DNA form, the CDR3 reads TGTGCCAGCAGCTTAGCGGGTACTAGCGGGAGGGGACGCGAGCAGTACTTC. Translating gives CASSLAGTSGRGREQYF.

This chain uses TRBV5-1 with TRBJ2-5; 7 bases map to TRBD1. Trimming removed 5 bases from V and 2 bases from J; junction bases left unmatched: 6. CDR1 SGHRS and CDR2 YFSETQ come from the germline V gene. This CDR3 has 14 residues. As DNA, the CDR3 is TGCGCCAGCAGTTTTGACAGGGCTCAAGAGACCCAGTACTTC. Translating gives CASSFDRAQETQYF.

The table lists this clonotype with many counts. The chain joins TRBV29-1 to TRBJ1-1, with D hard to call. This CDR3 is 10 amino acids long. Germline values: CDR1 SQVTM, CDR2 ANQGSEA. V was clipped by 4 bases and J by 7 bases, with 7 bases between them. The CDR3 region is CSVVEGEAFF. The CDR3 region has the DNA TGCAGCGTTGTTGAGGGTGAAGCTTTCTTT. Based on the CDR3 plus reference TRBV29-1 and TRBJ1-1, the full variable domain is SAVISQKPSRDICQRGTSLTIQCQVDSQVTMMFWYRQQPGQSLTLIATANQGSEATYESGFVIDKFPISRPNLTFSTLTVSNMSPEDSSIYLCSVVEGEAFFGQGTRLTVV.

The sample holds one count of this clonotype. A much larger clone differs by one base, so this may be a read error. The chain links TRBV7-9 to TRBJ1-1; D is uncertain. The CDR3 length is 15 residues. Between the trimmed V and J ends, which lost 5 bases and 2 bases, there was a span of 15 bases. CDR1 is SEHNR, CDR2 FQNEAQ, per germline (reference sequence). CDR3 sequence reads: CASSLREAFNTEAFF. The CDR3 coding sequence is TGTGCCAGCAGCCTAAGGGAGGCATTCAACACTGAAGCTTTCTTT.

In this sample, this clonotype turned up a few times. The rearrangement links TRBV19 to TRBJ2-5, with D possibly TRBD1 on 5 matching bases. The CDR3 contains 13 residues. Trimming removed 6 bases at V and 5 bases at J, with 13 bases between. CDR1 is LNHDA, CDR2 SQIVND, per germline (reference sequence). The CDR3 nucleotides are TGTGCCAGTAGGCTTCAGGGTGGTGAGACCCAGTACTTC. Amino acids: CASRLQGGETQYF.

About this clonotype: At one end the junction does not follow the germline gene, possibly because of a read error. V and J are TRBV10-2 and TRBJ2-2; D is unresolved. This CDR3 has 14 amino acids. Germline-derived CDR1 and CDR2 are WSHSY and SAAADI. The CDR3 is CASSIQQVHGELFF. The CDR3 bases are TGTGCCAGCAGTATACAGCAAGTCCACGGGGAGCTGTTTTTT.

This clonotype came up once. The chain recombines TRBV7-9 with TRBJ1-4; D gene unclear. Per germline, CDR1 SEHNR and CDR2 FQNEAQ (reference sequence). The CDR3 is made up of 14 amino acids. Trimming stripped 5 bases from V and 6 bases from J, with 13 bases between. The CDR3 is CASSPPGKDEKLFF. The CDR3 nucleotides are TGTGCCAGCAGCCCGCCGGGGAAAGATGAAAAACTGTTTTTT.

The rearrangement links TRBV10-3 to TRBJ1-3, with a tentative D call TRBD1 (6 bases). Trimming removed 10 bases from V and 7 bases from J, with 14 bases in between. Germline assignment: CDR1 ENHRY and CDR2 SYGVKD. CDR3 size: 12 residues. CDR3 bases: TGTGCCACTCTAACAGGGACGAACACCATATATTTT. It encodes CATLTGTNTIYF.

The chain employs TRBV29-1 and TRBJ2-7; D call uncertain. The CDR3 extends over 12 amino acids. The V end was cut by 7 bases, the J end by 0 bases, with 10 bases between. The germline V gene encodes CDR1 SQVTM and CDR2 ANQGSEA. CDR3 nucleotides: TGCAGCGCCACGGGTAGCTCCTACGAGCAGTACTTC. Translating gives CSATGSSYEQYF.

In this sample, this clonotype turned up a few times. V usage is TRBV12-3 or TRBV12-4 and J usage is TRBJ2-5; 7 positions match TRBD1. The CDR3 has 15 residues. The junction had 9 bases not matched to a gene; V was cut back by 6 bases and J by 2 bases. CDR3 sequence reads: CASSRKGQTQETQYF. The CDR3 DNA sequence: TGTGCCAGCAGCCGTAAGGGACAGACACAAGAGACCCAGTACTTC.

In DNA, the CDR3 is TGCAGCGTTGGGAGAACCTCCTACGAGCAGTACTTC. It yields the protein CSVGRTSYEQYF. This chain joins TRBV29-1 and TRBJ2-7; D is unclear. CDR1 and CDR2 (germline): SQVTM, ANQGSEA. This CDR3 has 12 residues. V was pared by 4 bases and J by 0 bases, with 7 bases between.

The rearrangement joins TRBV19 to TRBJ2-2; a possible D gene is TRBD2 (5 bases). The length of the CDR3 is 13 residues. Per the germline V gene, CDR1 is LNHDA and CDR2 is SQIVND (reference sequence). Trimming pared 5 bases from V and 7 bases from J, leaving 11 bases between. CDR3: CASSPGAGGELFF. In nucleotides, the CDR3 is TGTGCCAGTAGTCCGGGTGCGGGCGGGGAGCTGTTTTTT.

This clonotype was seen repeatedly, ten times or more. DNA for the CDR3: TGTGCCAGCAGCACTGCAGAGGGTGGCTACACCTTC. This sequence encodes CASSTAEGGYTF. The chain is built from TRBV5-8 and TRBJ1-2; D call uncertain. This CDR3 region has 12 residues. Deletions cut 4 bases from V and 7 bases from J, with 11 bases between. CDR1 SGHTS and CDR2 YDEGEE come from the germline V gene.

This clonotype was counted only a few times. The chain has TRBV20-1 and TRBJ1-4; possibly TRBD1 for D (6 bases). Deletions cut 2 bases from V and 5 bases from J, with 21 bases between. Looked up from germline, CDR1 is DFQATT and CDR2 is SNEGSKA (reference sequence). The CDR3 is made up of 17 amino acids. This CDR3 reads CSARPVGATGQNEKLFF. In DNA form, the CDR3 reads TGCAGTGCTAGACCCGTAGGGGCGACAGGTCAAAATGAAAAACTGTTTTTT.

The rearrangement links TRBV6-5 to TRBJ2-7; D uncertain. Germline V gives CDR1 MNHEY, CDR2 SVGAGI. The CDR3 has 12 residues. Deletions cut 0 bases from V and 6 bases from J, with 6 bases between. This CDR3 is CASSYSQVEQYF. In nucleotides, the CDR3 is TGTGCCAGCAGTTACTCCCAGGTCGAGCAGTACTTC.

This clonotype has a count of ten or more. The chain combines TRBV15 with TRBJ2-2, with 12 bases fitting TRBD2. The CDR3 has 17 residues. V gave up 5 bases and J gave up 5 bases; unmatched junction bases: 9. CDR1 is LNHNV, CDR2 YYDKDF, per germline (reference sequence). CDR3 nucleotides: TGTGCCACCAGCGGGATGGGACTAGCGGGTATAACCGGGGAGCTGTTTTTT. This sequence encodes CATSGMGLAGITGELFF.

The chain joins TRBV20-1 to TRBJ1-1; maybe TRBD1 (5 bases). The CDR3 is 15 residues long. From germline, CDR1 is DFQATT and CDR2 SNEGSKA (reference sequence). V was pared by 3 bases and J by 1 base, with 15 bases between. The CDR3 is CSARAGNVKNTEAFF. In DNA form, the CDR3 reads TGCAGTGCTAGGGCAGGGAATGTTAAGAACACTGAAGCTTTCTTT.

The chain links TRBV12-3 or TRBV12-4 to TRBJ2-7; TRBD2 aligns across 10 bases. CDR3 size: 15 residues. Losses at the gene ends were 1 base for V and 3 bases for J; bases not matched to a gene: 3. The CDR3 loop is CASSLVSGRDYEQYF. The CDR3 DNA sequence: TGTGCCAGCAGTTTAGTCAGCGGGAGGGACTACGAGCAGTACTTC.

This chain uses TRBV29-1 with TRBJ2-3; D unclear. V was trimmed by 4 bases and J by 2 bases, leaving 13 bases between them. Germline values: CDR1 SQVTM, CDR2 ANQGSEA. The CDR3 loop spans 14 amino acids. The CDR3 spells CSVVPPDTTDTQYF. CDR3 in DNA: TGCAGCGTTGTACCCCCCGACACCACAGATACGCAGTATTTT.

With regard to this clonotype: Lacking the conserved final phenylalanine or tryptophan, this CDR3 likely reflects a read error. The chain uses TRBV7-2 and TRBJ1-2; D gene unclear. Trimming took 5 bases from V and 0 from J, leaving 13 bases between them. The CDR3 contains 15 residues. The germline V gene encodes CDR1 SGHTA and CDR2 FQGNSA. This CDR3 reads CASSTDWNSNYGYTL. The CDR3 DNA follows: TGTGCCAGCAGCACGGACTGGAATTCTAACTATGGCTACACCCTC.